A selection of T cell receptor beta chains follows, all from one sample in a study of CD8 T cells in Susac syndrome. TCRdb ran MiXCR on the immunoSEQ multiplex PCR reads and lists one entry per CDR3 protein. Here the sample spans 150,000 to 200,000 distinct CDR3 sequences, roughly 94% being singletons. The sequencing sample was made of CD4+ T cells from PBMCs. The receptors derive from a human donor with Susac syndrome. CDR3s include the opening cysteine and the closing phenylalanine or tryptophan. D genes are given only for firm matches. A clone size is listed for some rows: how often the clone was seen (once, few, many), or a class if it is expanded.

>TRBV29-1|TRBJ2-1|once|NA
CSAKVSGLYNEQFF
TGCAGCGCCAAGGTGTCGGGACTTTACAATGAGCAGTTCTTC
>TRBV29-1|TRBJ2-3|NA|NA
CSADLAPGTDTQYF
TGCAGCGCCGATCTTGCCCCGGGAACAGATACGCAGTATTTT
>TRBV7-9|TRBJ1-4|NA|NA
CASSVLTDNEKLFF
TGTGCCAGCAGCGTACTCACAGATAATGAAAAACTGTTTTTT
>TRBV7-2|TRBJ2-7|NA|TRBD2
CASSHERGSYEQYF
TGTGCCAGCAGCCACGAGCGGGGGAGCTACGAGCAGTACTTC
>TRBV5-4|TRBJ2-4|NA|NA
CASSLAPSPRQDIQYF
TGTGCCAGCAGCTTGGCCCCGAGTCCCAGGCAAGACATTCAGTACTTC
>TRBV13|TRBJ1-6|once|NA
CASRDRSYNSPLHF
TGTGCCAGCAGGGACAGAAGCTATAATTCACCCCTCCACTTT
>TRBV2|TRBJ2-7|NA|TRBD1
CASSRQGGHEQYF
TGTGCCAGCAGCCGACAGGGGGGCCACGAGCAGTACTTC
>TRBV18|TRBJ2-1|NA|NA
CASSATAGTYNEQFF
TGTGCCAGCTCTGCCACGGCGGGGACCTACAATGAGCAGTTCTTC
>TRBV4-3|TRBJ2-3|NA|NA
CASSHSTVGTDTQYF
TGCGCCAGCAGCCACAGTACGGTCGGCACAGATACGCAGTATTTT
>TRBV10-3|TRBJ2-1|NA|NA
CAISEGAGPHEQFF
TGTGCCATCAGTGAGGGGGCAGGTCCCCATGAGCAGTTCTTC
>TRBV5-6|TRBJ1-6|NA|TRBD1
CASSLAPTGTENSPLHF
TGTGCCAGCAGCTTGGCGCCGACGGGGACAGAAAATTCACCCCTCCACTTT
>TRBV6-2/TRBV6-3|TRBJ1-2|NA|NA
CASSTIGYGYTF
TGTGCCAGCAGTACTATTGGGTATGGCTACACCTTC
>TRBV9|TRBJ1-1|NA|NA
CASSPRPAGGSTEAFF
TGTGCCAGCAGCCCCCGTCCCGCAGGCGGTAGCACTGAAGCTTTCTTT
>TRBV7-9|TRBJ2-7|NA|NA
CASSPAKGYEQYF
TGTGCCAGCAGTCCCGCAAAAGGTTACGAGCAGTACTTC
>TRBV7-8|TRBJ1-5|NA|TRBD1
CASSLEGQAPSLPQHF
TGTGCCAGCAGCTTAGAAGGACAGGCGCCCTCATTGCCCCAGCATTTT
>TRBV12-3/TRBV12-4|TRBJ1-1|NA|NA
CASSLIMVSGEAFF
TGTGCCAGCAGTTTAATCATGGTGTCCGGTGAAGCTTTCTTT
>TRBV18|TRBJ1-5|NA|NA
CASSPGGEGNQPQHF
TGTGCCAGCTCACCGGGGGGAGAGGGCAATCAGCCCCAGCATTTT
>TRBV5-5|TRBJ1-5|few|TRBD1
CASSFDRGPNQPQHF
TGTGCCAGCAGCTTCGACAGGGGCCCCAATCAGCCCCAGCATTTT
>TRBV25-1|TRBJ2-7|NA|NA
CASSERREQYF
TGTGCCAGCAGTGAAAGACGCGAGCAGTACTTC
>TRBV9|TRBJ2-7|NA|TRBD1
CASSDDHTHTGTGFLNYEQYF
TGTGCCAGCAGCGACGACCATACCCATACCGGGACAGGGTTTTTGAACTACGAGCAGTACTTC
>TRBV10-1|TRBJ2-1|NA|TRBD2
CASSEEAGAYNEQFF
TGCGCCAGCAGTGAGGAAGCGGGGGCCTACAATGAGCAGTTCTTC
>TRBV10-3|TRBJ1-4|NA|NA
CAISERTGQGQDEKLFF
TGTGCCATCAGTGAGCGCACGGGGCAGGGGCAAGATGAAAAACTGTTTTTT
>TRBV27|TRBJ1-2|NA|TRBD1
CASSGGQGVSGYTF
TGTGCCAGCAGTGGGGGACAGGGCGTGAGTGGCTACACCTTC
>TRBV7-2|TRBJ1-2|NA|NA
CASSSQGSGYTF
TGTGCCAGCAGCTCACAGGGAAGTGGCTACACCTTC
>TRBV25-1|TRBJ2-3|NA|NA
CASSELWGTDTQYF
TGTGCCAGCAGTGAATTATGGGGCACAGATACGCAGTATTTT
>TRBV14|TRBJ1-6|NA|TRBD1
CASSQENRGESPLHF
TGTGCCAGCAGCCAAGAGAACAGGGGGGAATCACCCCTCCACTTT
>TRBV29-1|TRBJ2-3|NA|TRBD1
CSVESPGGRGKYF
TGCAGCGTTGAATCCCCTGGGGGCAGGGGGAAGTATTTT
>TRBV7-9|TRBJ2-1|NA|NA
CTSSFSRDGFLFF
TGTACCAGCAGCTTCTCGCGGGACGGATTTTTGTTCTTC
>TRBV30|TRBJ2-3|NA|NA
CAWSQKRSNTDTQYF
TGTGCCTGGAGTCAAAAGCGGTCCAACACAGATACGCAGTATTTT
>TRBV25-1|TRBJ2-7|NA|TRBD1
CASSEFGQGSYEQYF
TGTGCCAGCAGTGAATTTGGACAGGGTTCCTACGAGCAGTACTTC
>TRBV10-3|TRBJ2-7|NA|NA
CASYSGTGSSYEQYF
TGTGCCAGCTACTCCGGGACTGGCAGCTCCTACGAGCAGTACTTC
>TRBV9|TRBJ2-1|NA|NA
CASSVVTRGYNEQFF
TGTGCCAGCAGCGTAGTAACCCGTGGGTACAATGAGCAGTTCTTC
>TRBV9|TRBJ2-1|NA|NA
CASSPPNEETMKQFF
TGTGCCAGCAGCCCCCCAAACGAGGAGACAATGAAGCAGTTCTTC
>TRBV9|TRBJ2-5|once|NA
CASSVDRDQETQYF
TGTGCCAGCAGCGTAGACAGGGACCAAGAGACCCAGTACTTC
>TRBV5-1|TRBJ2-1|once|TRBD1
CASSSQPGQDNEQFF
TGCGCCAGCAGCTCCCAGCCAGGACAGGACAATGAGCAGTTCTTC
>TRBV6-5|TRBJ2-5|NA|TRBD2
CASSRAGGPYETQYF
TGTGCCAGCAGCAGAGCGGGGGGGCCTTATGAGACCCAGTACTTC
>TRBV25-1|TRBJ1-2|few|NA
CASSVGGDGYTF
TGTGCCAGCAGTGTTGGGGGGGATGGCTACACCTTC